This TCR beta chain was obtained from a study of response to subunit inactivated influenza vaccine. TCRdb reprocessed the RT-PCR reads with MiXCR, giving one entry per CDR3 protein. The sample carries approximately 700,000 distinct CDR3 sequences, roughly 13% recorded once. This clonotype was seen at least ten times. Its specificity is not known. Germline CDR1 is ENHRY and CDR2 is SYGVKD. The CDR3 runs to 16 residues. After removal of 3 bases from V and 9 bases from J, the junction contained 9 bases not matched to a gene. Overall study findings and caveats: After each seasonal influenza vaccination, few new T cells are recruited, the authors suggested.

Material: PBMCs from blood, obtained 14 days before vaccination. This sequence was found in a man aged 50 to 59 who received an inactivated influenza vaccine. The rearrangement uses TRBV10-3 and TRBJ2-1; 12 bases agree with TRBD1. The DNA of the CDR3 is TGTGCCATCAGTGACCCCCCCGGGACAGGGGGCATTGAGCAGTTCTTC. It codes for CAISDPPGTGGIEQFF.